A selection of T cell receptor beta chains follows, all from one sample in a study of shared clonotypes between healthy human individuals. Sequencing was performed with immunoSEQ multiplex PCR; in TCRdb, only in-frame clones are kept and a portion is missing. The data hold over 2,000,000 clones, with over 85% observed a single time. The specimen sequenced was naive CD8+ T cells from PBMCs. These TCRs come from a young man in good health. Some clones in this sample may be carry-over from other donors' samples. The CDR3 runs from the conserved cysteine through the conserved F or W. Fields, in order: D gene, clone size, V gene, J gene, CDR3 length, CDR3 protein, CDR3 DNA. A D gene is named only where the DNA matches it firmly. Size values are once, few and many counts, or a class for expanded clones, and some rows have none.

D: TRBD2; size: .; V: TRBV7-9; J: TRBJ2-1; length: 15; CDR3: CASSPSGPRANEQFF; DNA: TGTGCCAGCAGCCCTAGCGGGCCCCGGGCCAATGAGCAGTTCTTC
D: .; size: .; V: TRBV30; J: TRBJ1-5; length: 12; CDR3: CAFQVNNQPQHF; DNA: TGTGCCTTCCAGGTCAACAATCAGCCCCAGCATTTT
D: .; size: .; V: TRBV4-2; J: TRBJ2-3; length: 16; CDR3: CASSQVKKDSPDTQYF; DNA: TGTGCCAGCAGCCAAGTGAAGAAGGACTCCCCAGATACGCAGTATTTT
D: .; size: once; V: TRBV7-3; J: TRBJ1-1; length: 15; CDR3: CASSPRAGMNTEAFF; DNA: TGTGCCAGCAGCCCCCGTGCCGGTATGAACACTGAAGCTTTCTTT
D: TRBD2; size: .; V: TRBV13; J: TRBJ2-7; length: 16; CDR3: CASSRGTSGDRGEQYF; DNA: TGTGCCAGCAGCAGAGGGACTAGCGGGGACCGGGGGGAGCAGTACTTC
D: .; size: .; V: TRBV27; J: TRBJ2-2; length: 14; CDR3: CASSQRANTGELFF; DNA: TGTGCCAGCAGTCAACGGGCGAACACCGGGGAGCTGTTTTTT
D: .; size: .; V: TRBV19; J: TRBJ2-7; length: 14; CDR3: CASSFRDLGSEQYF; DNA: TGTGCCAGTAGTTTCCGGGATTTAGGATCCGAGCAGTACTTC
D: TRBD2; size: once; V: TRBV7-8; J: TRBJ2-5; length: 15; CDR3: CASRETSGSWETQYF; DNA: TGTGCCAGCAGAGAAACTAGCGGGAGTTGGGAGACCCAGTACTTC
D: .; size: .; V: TRBV27; J: TRBJ2-2; length: 12; CDR3: CASSQLTGELFF; DNA: TGTGCCAGCAGCCAACTCACCGGGGAGCTGTTTTTT
D: .; size: .; V: TRBV2; J: TRBJ2-1; length: 15; CDR3: CASRESTSSYNEQFF; DNA: TGTGCCAGCAGGGAATCTACAAGCTCCTACAATGAGCAGTTCTTC
D: TRBD2; size: .; V: TRBV7-6; J: TRBJ2-1; length: 16; CDR3: CASSSQASGRIDEQFF; DNA: TGTGCCAGCAGCTCCCAGGCTAGCGGGAGGATCGATGAGCAGTTCTTC
D: TRBD2; size: .; V: TRBV14; J: TRBJ2-1; length: 18; CDR3: CASSLGTSGRARYNEQFF; DNA: TGTGCCAGCAGCCTTGGGACTAGCGGGAGGGCCAGGTACAATGAGCAGTTCTTC
D: .; size: .; V: TRBV19; J: TRBJ1-5; length: 15; CDR3: CASNFRAANNQPQHF; DNA: TGTGCCAGTAATTTCCGGGCAGCCAACAATCAGCCCCAGCATTTT
D: TRBD1; size: once; V: TRBV27; J: TRBJ2-7; length: 14; CDR3: CASRGPGGSYEQYF; DNA: TGTGCCAGCAGGGGACCAGGGGGCTCCTACGAGCAGTACTTC
D: .; size: .; V: TRBV6-1; J: TRBJ2-3; length: 15; CDR3: CASSETWFSSDTQYF; DNA: TGTGCCAGCAGTGAGACCTGGTTTTCATCAGATACGCAGTATTTT
D: .; size: .; V: TRBV28; J: TRBJ2-3; length: 15; CDR3: CASSYEGWITDTQYF; DNA: TGTGCCAGCAGTTACGAAGGGTGGATCACAGATACGCAGTATTTT